This TCR beta chain appears in the sequencing data of a study of T cells in Graves' hyperthyroidism and ophthalmopathy (dated by TCRdb to about 2019). The study in broad terms: Peripheral blood was sampled at the time of initial diagnosis, prior to any treatment. TCR Vbeta CDR3 sequencing of 130 to 150 peripheral blood samples (over 40 ophthalmopathy, 75 to 85 hyperthyroidism and some 17 progressor patients) is reported in the paper. Once sampling was done, hyperthyroidism patients were given methimazole at a starting dose of 30 mg daily, whereas ophthalmopathy patients were given high-dose intravenous methylprednisolone. The roughly 100 discovery patients were divided at random into training and test sets in a 7:3 ratio. Prospective prediction of ophthalmopathy was tested in an independent validation cohort consisting of 18 hyperthyroidism patients and some 17 patients who later progressed to ophthalmopathy. To identify distinguishing TCR V-J signatures, a discovery cohort of about 100 patients was used, comprising under 45 with Graves' ophthalmopathy and around 57 with stable Graves' hyperthyroidism. Thyroid tissue and blood T-cell repertoires from about six Graves' hyperthyroidism patients were also compared in the study. Points the paper makes about the study in general: Sample size was not statistically predetermined, and blinding of investigators to group allocation was not performed. In cross-validation, a model built on a 13 V-J signature told ophthalmopathy apart from stable hyperthyroidism with roughly 87% sensitivity and roughly 82% specificity, and in testing the same model reached 80%/75%. Most expanded thyroid clonotypes (frequency above 0.001) were also found in blood, which suggests that blood repertoires may mirror thyroid immune responses. In validation, the model predicted progression to ophthalmopathy with around 71% sensitivity and roughly 75% specificity, a median of approximately 6.5 months before onset.

Concerning this clonotype: Which antigen it targets is not known. Per-base qualities were not stored, and no clone one base away is much larger.

The TCR beta CDR3 regions were amplified from RNA transcripts. For the first round of RT-PCR on the TCR CDR3, the HTBI primer set was used together with the Qiagen OneStep RT-PCR kit. Libraries were constructed in a second round of multiplex PCR, after which size selection and purification were carried out. The libraries were sequenced on an Illumina HiSeq2000 using paired-end 100 bp reads. The authors' analysis ran thus. Raw data were processed with SOAPnuke, discarding reads with adapters, uncalled bases, mean Phred below 15, or no exact constant-primer or identifier match. High-quality paired reads were merged with COPE v1.2.5, and unique nucleotide sequences were defined as clonotypes. MiTCR v1.1 was used to align the clonotypes against IMGT TRBV, TRBD and TRBJ reference segments. Only V-J combinations with frequency above 0.0001, covering 99.2% of repertoires, were analysed. A TCS score was defined as the ratio between F50 (clonal expansion) and ExV (chaos), using BLOSUM62-based TCRdist between CDR3 peptides within each V-J. Welch's t-statistics and random forest reduced just over 500 V-J features to 10 to 15, which were used in a naive Bayes classifier (R e1071). TCRdb redid the processing of the public reads, applying fastp at Q25 and MiXCR, and retained in-frame beta chains. CDR3 protein sequences are deduplicated, and each keeps its most common genes and DNA. TCRdb's processing, not the authors', yielded these V and J calls. The sample has 400,000 to 500,000 distinct CDR3 sequences on record, about 15% of them singletons. Of the sample, about 13% falls within the top ten clones.

Moderately to severely active disease, a Clinical Activity Score of at least 3, a NOSPECS grade of at least 4, and a duration under 3 months were present in ophthalmopathy patients. Patients with uncontrolled infections, other autoimmune diseases, pregnancy or lactation were excluded. Diagnoses were based on clinical symptoms, serum thyroxine and TRAb, thyroid ultrasound and orbital computed tomography. Ficoll-Paque density gradient centrifugation was used to isolate PBMCs from around 10 ml of fresh peripheral blood. Total RNA was extracted using Trizol reagent, and RNA quality was assessed on an Agilent 2100 Bioanalyzer. Source material: blood. The sequence was collected from a man in his late teens or twenties with Graves' ophthalmopathy.

CDR3 sequence: CATSDPKASYEQYF. Read as DNA, the sequence is TGTGCCACCAGTGACCCGAAAGCCTCCTACGAGCAGTACTTC. The rearrangement combines TRBV24-1 with TRBJ2-7; no D segment can be confidently identified. The germline ends are 9 bases apart after V is trimmed by 4 bases and J by 0 bases. The CDR3 runs 14 residues from the cysteine to the phenylalanine. This entry keeps only the CDR3 DNA: 42 bases, framed from base 1. The germline V gene gives CDR1 as KGHDR and CDR2 as SFDVKD.